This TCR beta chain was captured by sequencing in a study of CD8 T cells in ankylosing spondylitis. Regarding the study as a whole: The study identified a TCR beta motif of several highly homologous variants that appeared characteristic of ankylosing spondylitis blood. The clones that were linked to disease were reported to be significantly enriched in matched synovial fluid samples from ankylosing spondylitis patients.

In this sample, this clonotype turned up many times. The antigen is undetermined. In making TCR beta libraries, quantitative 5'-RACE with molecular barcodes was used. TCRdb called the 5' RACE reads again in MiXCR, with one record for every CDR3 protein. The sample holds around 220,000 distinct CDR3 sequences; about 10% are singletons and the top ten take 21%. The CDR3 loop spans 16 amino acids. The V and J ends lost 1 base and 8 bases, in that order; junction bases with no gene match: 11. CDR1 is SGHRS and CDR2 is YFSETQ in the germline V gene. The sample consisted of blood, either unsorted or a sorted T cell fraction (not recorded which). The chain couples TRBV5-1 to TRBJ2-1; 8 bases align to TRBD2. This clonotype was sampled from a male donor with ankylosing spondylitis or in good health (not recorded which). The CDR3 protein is CASSLLSGGALDEQFF. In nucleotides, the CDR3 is TGCGCCAGCAGCTTGCTGTCGGGGGGGGCCTTAGATGAGCAGTTCTTC.